Listed below are T cell receptor beta chains from one sample, sequenced in a study of cytomegalovirus exposure and HLA in healthy donors. Profiling relied on immunoSEQ multiplex PCR, and the TCRdb table lists in-frame clones only, not all of them. Among some 180,000 clones listed, around 86% were seen once. Input material: PBMCs. These receptors were collected from a man aged 30 to 45 in good health and CMV-seropositive. The CDR3 runs from the conserved cysteine through the conserved F or W.

V gene,CDR3 protein
TRBV11-3,CASIEGTGEYEQYF
TRBV29-1,CSANRDRGPEQYF
TRBV11-3,CASSLTSGHYNEQFF
TRBV6-6,CASSSIGTGGNYGYTF
TRBV5-1,CASSPGQGTGEQYF
TRBV6-5,CASNFGSMAFF
TRBV2,CASSAPLAIQGFPTQYF
TRBV10-1,CARAQAGFTYEQYF
TRBV27,CASSLGGNSPLHF
TRBV30,CAYLRGVETQYF
TRBV18,CASSRAAVSSYNEQFF
TRBV28,CASSLRSRTGTPDQETQYF
TRBV7-2,CASSSGGGTDTQYF
TRBV5-1,CASSYGSRYGSPLHF
TRBV2,CASSHSGASDQPQHF
TRBV19,CASRPGQGKYEQYF
TRBV10-3,CAISGQGATYEQYF
TRBV11-2,CASSFGFPSTDTQYF
TRBV7-6,CASSHRDGSNTEAFF
TRBV5-6,CASSLNRRTEAFF
TRBV27,CASSLRDMNTEAFF
TRBV4-1,CASSQGTSGSIGYNEQFF
TRBV7-9,CASSLVGQGDTEAFF
TRBV2,CASSLGGTGTDSNEQYF
TRBV27,CASRPYVAGPLETQYF
TRBV7-3,CASSLTTGELFF
TRBV4-1,CASSQASGKETQYF
TRBV9,CASSVGRQNYYYEQYF
TRBV6-5,CASRRQGNYNEQFF
TRBV11-2,CASSSYRDTEAFF
TRBV9,CASSDPRVAGGKDTQYF
TRBV2,CATSTEGQAGETQYF
TRBV19,CASSMGGSRITPLHF
TRBV29-1,CSVDGWGWEEETQYF
TRBV2,CASRDMGTGVREKLFF
TRBV6-1,CASSDVHQETQYF
TRBV25-1,CASTDRGGEGQYF
TRBV6-1,CASSERTSGINEQFF
TRBV7-2,CASCVIGDSISGANVLTF
TRBV30,CAWGMATGNYGYTF
TRBV6-6,CASSQTSGSTDTQYF
TRBV6-1,CASSEGGTGGQPQHF
TRBV28,CASSLVQGRGYTF
TRBV9,CASSVGVGVGQPQHF
TRBV2,CASSDVGYSSYEQYF
TRBV5-4,CASSLEGQSFYEQYF
TRBV13,CASSLLGGDEQFF
TRBV27,CASNSAPSNEQFF